What follows is one T cell receptor beta chain and its context. The antigen remains undetermined. V lost 4 bases and J lost 2, with 8 bases in between. The CDR3 loop spans 13 amino acids. From germline, CDR1 is SGHDN and CDR2 FVKESK. The authors reverse transcribed all of the isolated RNA, so sequencing captured expressed TCRB transcripts. Average reads for naive, central memory and regulatory T cell samples were about 4 million. TCRdb's copy holds only in-frame clones and misses some; the assay was immunoSEQ multiplex PCR. The sample includes hundreds of thousands of clones, about 14% of them seen just once. The data were obtained in a study of beta chain features in type 1 diabetes. Findings of the study overall: Individuals with type 1 diabetes displayed fewer insertions and more deletions at VDJ junctions. A moderate, significant TCRB CDR3 shortening appeared in type 1 diabetes across four CD4+ subsets. The naive, central memory and Treg TCRB repertoires looked more alike in patients than they did in healthy donors.

Post-sort purity exceeded 95% for all sorted populations. The sequenced material came from naive CD4+ T cells from blood. The sequence came from a man in his late teens or twenties with type 1 diabetes. The chain carries TRBV14 and TRBJ2-5; D uncertain. The CDR3 DNA reads as TGTGCCAGCAGCCTACGCTTACAAGAGACCCAGTACTTC. Protein: CASSLRLQETQYF.